The table lists the clone carrying this T cell receptor beta chain with a few counts. Its target is not known. The entry originates in a study of OX40 agonist ivuxolimab in advanced cancers. For the study at large: Three patients got partial responses; one had hepatocellular carcinoma and two had cutaneous melanoma.

Sampling times: baseline, cycle 4 day 1, cycle 7 day 1. Germline V gene sequence: CDR1 MNHNS, CDR2 SASEGT. The CDR3 loop spans 13 amino acids. V lost 3 bases, J lost 1 base, and 4 bases lay in between. Study-level results: Among T cells, CD8+ cells averaged more expanded clones than CD4+ cells.

Sequenced by immunoSEQ multiplex PCR; TCRdb stores in-frame clones only, minus some. The table records roughly 43,000 clones, over 75% of them present only once. The chain links TRBV6-1 to TRBJ1-5, with D hard to call. The sequence derives from an adult with an advanced solid tumor such as melanoma, head and neck, liver or kidney cancer. The sample was CD4+ or CD8+ T cells sorted from blood, taken in a trial of the OX40 agonist ivuxolimab. Here the CDR3 DNA reads TGTGCCAGCAGTGATTTGAGCAATCAGCCCCAGCATTTT. It specifies CASSDLSNQPQHF.